The sequence of this TCR beta chain was determined in a study of blood T cells in healthy people across ages (dated by TCRdb to 2014 to 2015). In terms of the full investigation: In model experiments, template switching captured about one uniquely barcoded TCR beta cDNA molecule for every two T cells. Using deep sequencing normalized with unique cDNA molecular identifiers, the study measured how TCR beta repertoire diversity changes with age. The donors were divided into four age groups: young (average around 16 years), middle-aged (about 41), aged (about 60) and long-lived (approximately 74). Donors of different ages were randomly distributed across sequencing lanes to avoid experimental bias. The study analyzed two additional independent replicas of 1 million unique cDNA reads from the same blood draw for two donors, one aged 18 to 29 and one aged 80 or older.

Receptors were amplified or captured by 5' RACE. Sequenced on an Illumina HiSeq 2500. A second PCR of roughly 7 to 12 cycles was run with a J-beta primer mix and a sample-barcoded 5' primer. A template-switch 5' adaptor carrying 12 random nucleotides introduced a unique molecular identifier onto each TCR beta cDNA molecule. At least 3 million CDR3-containing paired-end reads were obtained from each sample. First-strand cDNA synthesis was performed from all RNA using the Mint cDNA synthesis kit, with priming by a TRBC-specific oligonucleotide. All cDNA was treated with uracil-DNA glycosylase and then went through a first 18-cycle PCR with the universal primers M1SS and BC2_uni_R. The source study handled its data this way. Normalization of each sample was performed by random selection of 1 million high-quality reads, each carrying a distinct molecular identifier. Instead of being binned into consensus sequences, reads with shared molecular identifiers were discarded. MiTCR, run with a Q25 quality threshold and the strictest error-elimination algorithm, handled CDR3 identification, clonotype clustering and error correction. A nonparametric unseen species model using Euler transformation provided a lower-bound estimate of total TCR beta diversity. The raw public data were reprocessed by TCRdb itself: fastp quality trimming at Q25, MiXCR clonotype calling, in-frame beta chains only. Here each entry gathers all rows of one CDR3 protein and keeps the most common genes and DNA. The V and J calls reflect TCRdb's pipeline rather than the authors' work. In this sample the table shows 1.5 million to 2 million distinct CDR3 sequences, about 30% of which occur a single time. Clones ranked in the top ten supply roughly 8.2% of the sample.

As regards this clonotype: This receptor's antigen is unknown. Per-base quality was not reported, and no clone a single base away is much larger than it.

The trim is 0 bases for V and 0 bases for J, with a gap of 13 bases between the germline ends. The germline V gene (reference sequence) sets CDR1 to SGHKS and CDR2 to YYEKEE. The CDR3 runs 17 amino acids, cysteine and phenylalanine included. Only CDR3 DNA remains: 51 bases, in frame from the first base. Paper-wide results and their limitations: Donor CMV infection status was unknown, potentially confounding age-related changes in expanded clonotypes. The long-lived group showed more naive CD4+ T cells, fewer expanded clones and increased TCR diversity than the aged group, suggesting age selection. A strong correlation was found between observed TCR beta diversity and the percentage of naive T cells measured by flow cytometry. Conclusive comparison of naive and antigen-experienced compartments was prevented by the profiling of bulk unsorted PBMCs. As age increased, observed TCR beta diversity per million T cells dropped in a roughly linear way, and a significant reduction was already evident by age around 41. Estimates of total diversity based on one million sequenced T cells were regarded as lower bounds and as underestimates.

The approximately 40 donors, aged about 6 to 90 years, were systemically healthy Caucasian individuals from Russia. Each donor gave ten milliliters of peripheral blood, drawn into EDTA-treated Vacutainer tubes. Ficoll-Paque density-gradient centrifugation was used to isolate PBMCs, with at least 6.5 million per sample. Trizol reagent was used to extract total RNA from the PBMCs, yielding at least 5.5 micrograms per sample. Naive CD45RAhigh/CD27high T cell percentages were measured by flow cytometry on a PBMC aliquot from every donor. Sequencing was performed on blood. The sequence joins TRBV5-5 to TRBJ1-5; the D gene assignment is ambiguous. The receptor was isolated from a woman aged 25 to 39 in good health. This receptor has the CDR3 CASSLAGWHDSNQPQHF. Read as DNA, the sequence is TGTGCCAGCAGCTTGGCGGGTTGGCACGATAGCAATCAGCCCCAGCATTTT.